These 27 T cell receptor beta chains came from one sample sequenced in a study of metastatic and nonmetastatic thyroid tumors. TCRdb re-called the PCR reads via MiXCR. Among roughly 32,000 clones listed, more than 15% were seen once. Ahead of thyroid surgery, no patient had received treatment of any kind. The sample consisted of blood. The source is a female donor with papillary thyroid cancer or a benign thyroid nodule (not recorded which). Some clones in this sample may be carry-over from other donors' samples.

This clone has a handful of counts. J is TRBJ2-3 and V is TRBV6-7, with D perhaps given as TRBD1 or TRBD2 (5 bases each). TRBV6-7 is reported as an ORF; its role is uncertain. CDR3 length equals 14 residues. V lost 5 bases, J lost 0 bases, and 9 bases lay in between. CDR3 region: CASSARDSTDTQYF. CDR3 coding DNA: TGTGCCAGCAGTGCCCGGGACAGCACAGATACGCAGTATTTT.

This clone has a count of ten or more. The chain joins TRBV5-4 to TRBJ1-2, with unresolved D. CDR1 SGHNT and CDR2 YYREEE come from the germline V gene (reference sequence). This CDR3 spans 13 amino acids. Trimming removed 2 bases at V and 2 bases at J, with 7 bases between. The CDR3 bases are TGTGCCAGCAGCTTCTCTGGGAACTATGGCTACACCTTC. Its protein product is CASSFSGNYGYTF.

Many counts were recorded for this clone. The chain uses TRBV27 and TRBJ2-7; D may match TRBD1 or TRBD2 (6 bases each). This CDR3 has 19 amino acids. The germline V gene has CDR1 MNHEY and CDR2 SMNVEV (reference sequence). V lost 4 bases, J lost 3 bases, and 28 bases lay in between. CDR3 DNA: TGTGCCAGCAGTTCTCATTGGACAGCCAGATTGGACTATCGCTACGAGCAGTACTTC. Its translation: CASSSHWTARLDYRYEQYF.

This clone was counted at least ten times. A much bigger clone sits one base away, suggesting this may be a read error. This sample also contains other DNA sequences that code for the same CDR3. V and J are TRBV28 and TRBJ1-2; the match to TRBD1 covers 8 bases. The CDR3 is made up of 14 amino acids. CDR1 is MDHEN and CDR2 is SYDVKM in the germline V gene. V was pared by 6 bases and J by 4 bases, with 7 bases of the junction left unmatched. The CDR3 is CASSGQGSGYGYTF. CDR3 DNA: TGTGCCAGCAGCGGACAGGGCTCCGGCTATGGCTACACCTTC.

With regard to this clone: One junction end disagrees with the germline gene, perhaps due to a read error. CDR3 amino acids: CASSMDREANRRDSPLQF. CDR3 in DNA: TGCGCCAGCAGCATGGACAGGGAAGCGAATCGTCGAGATTCACCCCTCCAATTT. The gene calls are TRBV5-1 and TRBJ1-6; 8 positions agree with TRBD1. CDR1 SGHRS and CDR2 YFSETQ come from the germline V gene. The CDR3 sequence is 18 residues long.

This clone was detected only a few times. The rearrangement uses TRBV10-3 and TRBJ2-7, with TRBD1 identical over 7 bases. Germline V CDR1 and CDR2: ENHRY, SYGVKD. J lost 2 bases, V lost 6 bases, and 4 bases had no gene match. CDR3 size: 13 residues. CDR3 in DNA: TGTGCCATCAGAGGCCAGGGGGCCTACGAGCAGTACTTC. As protein: CAIRGQGAYEQYF.

This clone was counted many times. CDR3 DNA: TGTGCCAGCAGTGAAGACCGCGGGGGGATCACAGATACGCAGTATTTT. It codes for CASSEDRGGITDTQYF. The chain is built from TRBV6-1 and TRBJ2-3; 8 bases agree with TRBD2. J lost 2 bases, V lost 1 base, and 5 bases had no gene match. From germline, CDR1 is MNHNS and CDR2 SASEGT. The CDR3 loop spans 16 amino acids.

Note on this clone: One end of the junction does not line up with germline, which may come from a read error. The J gene is TRBJ1-1, the V gene TRBV28, with D unresolved. CDR1 is MDHEN, CDR2 SYDVKM, per germline. The CDR3 is 14 amino acids. In nucleotides, the CDR3 is TGTGCCAGCAGTTTCGGAAGGGATAAGGCTGAAGCTTTATTT. Its protein is CASSFGRDKAEALF.

This clone is termed medium-sized. This chain connects TRBV6-1 to TRBJ1-5; D gene ambiguous. V was pared by 0 bases and J by 9 bases, with 12 bases between. The CDR3 consists of 14 residues. CDR1 and CDR2 from the germline V gene are MNHNS and SASEGT. CDR3 residues: CASSEAGVTRPQHF. CDR3 bases: TGTGCCAGCAGTGAAGCTGGGGTTACACGGCCCCAGCATTTT.

This chain joins TRBV10-3 and TRBJ1-2; 7 bases line up with TRBD1. The germline CDR1 and CDR2 sequences are ENHRY and SYGVKD. The CDR3 is made up of 14 amino acids. V lost 4 bases and J lost 4; bases outside the gene matches: 6. The CDR3 bases are TGTGCCATCAGTGGTTTGGGACAGACCTATGGCTACACCTTC. Amino acid sequence: CAISGLGQTYGYTF.

This clone was found many times. The chain couples TRBV20-1 to TRBJ1-4; the D is unclear. This CDR3 spans 12 amino acids. Trimming removed 2 bases at V and 10 bases at J, with 11 bases between. The germline V gene has CDR1 DFQATT and CDR2 SNEGSKA (reference sequence). CDR3 region: CSARTQDAKLFF. The CDR3 DNA is TGCAGTGCTAGAACGCAGGACGCAAAACTGTTTTTT.

This chain joins TRBV5-1 and TRBJ2-7; 13 bases line up with TRBD2. Per germline, CDR1 SGHRS and CDR2 YFSETQ. Germline trimming cut 4 bases from V and 1 base from J; bases unmatched to any gene: 8. CDR3 size: 17 residues. Here the CDR3 reads CASSLGTSGTASYEQYF. The CDR3 nucleotides read TGCGCCAGCAGCCTCGGGACTAGCGGGACGGCGTCCTACGAGCAGTACTTC.

This clone was seen many times. The chain employs TRBV27 and TRBJ1-1; D is uncertain. This CDR3 is built from 14 residues. The germline V gene encodes CDR1 MNHEY and CDR2 SMNVEV (reference sequence). V was pared by 5 bases and J by 0 bases, with 10 bases between. CDR3 sequence reads: CASSITGLNTEAFF. CDR3 nucleotide sequence: TGTGCCAGCAGTATAACCGGACTGAACACTGAAGCTTTCTTT.

For this clone: A clone one base away is much larger, so this may be a read error. The CDR3 DNA reads TGTGCCAACAGCTGGGCGGGGGGCACAGATACGCAGTATTTT. Amino acid sequence: CANSWAGGTDTQYF. The chain uses TRBV5-5 and TRBJ2-3; 7 bases align to TRBD2. CDR1 is SGHKS and CDR2 is YYEKEE in the germline V gene (reference sequence). CDR3 length: 14 amino acids.

The table lists this clone with a few counts. This may be a read error: a much more frequent sequence differs by one nucleotide. This chain connects TRBV29-1 to TRBJ1-1; no clear D gene. CDR3 length: 14 amino acids. Germline CDR1 SQVTM, CDR2 ANQGSEA. Trimming cost V 6 bases and J 6 bases, with 20 bases left between them. The CDR3 bases are TGCAGCGTCCGCGAGGCACCCCGAGGCCCTGAAGCTTTCTTT. Translating it yields CSVREAPRGPEAFF.

In regard to this clone: Just one base apart from a much larger clone, this may be a read error. In the same sample, other DNA sequences code for this CDR3. This chain connects TRBV10-2 to TRBJ2-5; D is perhaps TRBD2 (7 bases). The ends were cut back, 7 bases at V and 1 base at J, with 13 bases in the middle. The CDR3 length is 14 residues. CDR1 and CDR2 from the germline V gene are WSHSY and SAAADI. CDR3 residues: CASKGGAPQETQYF. The CDR3 coding sequence is TGCGCCAGCAAGGGGGGGGCTCCCCAAGAGACCCAGTACTTC.

There are a few counts of this clone. The genes are TRBV27 and TRBJ1-5; possibly TRBD1 for D (5 bases). The CDR3 extends over 13 amino acids. From germline, CDR1 is MNHEY and CDR2 SMNVEV (reference sequence). V lost 6 bases, J lost 5 bases, and 11 bases lay in between. In nucleotides, the CDR3 is TGTGCCAGCAGGTCAGGGCCGCATCAGCCCCAGCATTTT. This encodes CASRSGPHQPQHF.

There are many counts of this clone. The chain joins TRBV24-1 to TRBJ2-5, with D possibly being TRBD2 (6 bases). V gave up 4 bases and J gave up 5 bases, with 13 bases separating them. The germline gives CDR1 KGHDR, CDR2 SFDVKD. This CDR3 has 14 residues. The CDR3 is CATSEFREVETQYF. CDR3 nucleotide sequence: TGTGCCACCAGTGAATTCAGGGAGGTGGAGACCCAGTACTTC.

This clone was counted between two and nine times. A much bigger clone sits one base away, suggesting this may be a read error. The V call is TRBV11-1, the J call TRBJ1-1; D might be TRBD1 (6 bases). The germline gives CDR1 SGHAT, CDR2 FQDESV (reference sequence). The CDR3 covers 16 residues. V lost 8 bases, J lost 0 bases, and 19 bases lay in between. DNA of the CDR3: TGTGCCAGCGGCCCCTGGGGGGGCGACATGAACACTGAAGCTTTCTTT. It yields the protein CASGPWGGDMNTEAFF.

By its share, this clone is medium-sized. Sequence at one end of the junction differs from germline and may be a read error. The same CDR3 can be traced to other DNA sequences in this sample. The chain uses TRBV12-3 or TRBV12-4 and TRBJ1-2, with TRBD1 as a possible D gene (6 bases). This CDR3 has 11 amino acids. The CDR3: CASSVGTPVAF. The DNA for the CDR3 is TGTGCCAGCAGTGTCGGGACACCGGTTGCCTTC.

Note on this clone: A much larger clone differs from this one at a single base, so this may be a read error. This specimen includes other DNA sequences encoding the same CDR3. V usage is TRBV5-1 and J usage is TRBJ2-5; unclear D gene. CDR1 is SGHRS, CDR2 YFSETQ, per germline. The CDR3 covers 14 residues. V lost 1 base and J 2 bases, leaving 9 bases between the germline ends. The CDR3, as DNA: TGCGCCAGCAGCTTGTTAGGTCCACAAGAGACCCAGTACTTC. Translated: CASSLLGPQETQYF.

This clone was seen repeatedly, ten times or more. This chain connects TRBV20-1 to TRBJ1-5; no clear D gene. The CDR3 is made up of 13 amino acids. Germline assignment: CDR1 DFQATT and CDR2 SNEGSKA (reference sequence). The V end was cut by 0 bases, the J end by 4 bases, with 7 bases between. CDR3 nucleotides: TGCAGTGCTAGAGACCGGAGTAATCAGCCCCAGCATTTT. Its translation is CSARDRSNQPQHF.

This clone has ten or more counts. J is TRBJ2-4 and V is TRBV20-1, with 13 bases lining up with TRBD2. The CDR3 consists of 15 residues. V gave up 6 bases and J gave up 4 bases; unmatched junction bases: 6. Germline V gene data show CDR1 as DFQATT and CDR2 as SNEGSKA (reference sequence). Here the CDR3 DNA reads TGCAGTGCCCTGGGACTAGCGGGGCTTAAAAACATTCAGTACTTC. This codes for CSALGLAGLKNIQYF.

This rearrangement joins TRBV5-1 to TRBJ2-7, with D perhaps matching TRBD1 or TRBD2 (5 bases each). V was trimmed by 1 base and J by 2 bases, leaving 16 bases between them. Germline lookup yields CDR1 SGHRS and CDR2 YFSETQ. CDR3 length: 16 residues. The DNA of the CDR3 is TGCGCCAGCAGCTTGTCCGCAGTGATGGGACCCTACGAGCAGTACTTC. Translated: CASSLSAVMGPYEQYF.

With regard to this clone: At one end the junction does not follow the germline gene, possibly because of a read error. The CDR3 bases are TGTGCCAACAGCTTTAGGTTAGACTACGAGCAGTACTTC. Its protein product is CANSFRLDYEQYF. This chain links TRBV11-2 with TRBJ2-7; D gene uncertain. Germline V gene sequence: CDR1 SGHAT, CDR2 FQNNGV. The CDR3 contains 13 residues.

At least ten counts were recorded for this clone. J is TRBJ2-7 and V is TRBV5-1; 8 bases are a match to TRBD1. The germline V gene has CDR1 SGHRS and CDR2 YFSETQ. After removal of 0 bases from V and 3 bases from J, the junction contained 5 bases not matched to a gene. The CDR3 is 15 amino acids. CDR3 coding DNA: TGCGCCAGCAGCTTGGGAGGACAGGGCCTCTACGAGCAGTACTTC. This translates into CASSLGGQGLYEQYF.

This clone was seen at least ten times. The CDR3 DNA sequence: TGTGCCAGCAGCCGGGACCTGTACTCGGGCGAGCAGTACTTC. Translating it yields CASSRDLYSGEQYF. The gene calls are TRBV7-9 and TRBJ2-7, with D perhaps being TRBD1 or TRBD2 (5 bases each). CDR1 is SEHNR, CDR2 FQNEAQ, per germline (reference sequence). The V end lost 5 bases, the J end lost 6 bases, and 17 bases lay between the germline ends. CDR3 size: 14 residues.